The source of this TCR beta chain is a study of identical twins. Study findings and constraints: Within monozygotic twins, out-of-frame TCR alpha sharing was underestimated by the models.

This CDR3 region has 15 residues. The V segment lost 4 bases and the J segment 2 bases; nucleotides outside the gene matches: 5. Germline CDR1 is SGHRS and CDR2 is YFSETQ. This clonotype has more than one count but fewer than ten. Its target is not known. From the 5' RACE reads, TCRdb called clonotypes with MiXCR, one entry per CDR3 protein. This sample has 430,000 or so distinct CDR3 sequences; less than 25% occur once, and the top ten carry 2.9%. These same data were also listed under a study on T cells expressing NK-cell markers.

This sequence was found in a young woman in good health. The sample comprised CD4+ T cells sorted from blood. V is TRBV5-1 and J is TRBJ2-2, with 7 bases identical to TRBD2. DNA of the CDR3: TGCGCCAGCAGCGCCGGGGGGATCAACACCGGGGAGCTGTTTTTT. It codes for CASSAGGINTGELFF.